This is a list of T cell receptor beta chains from one sample in a study of chemoradiotherapy in HPV16-positive cancers. Profiling relied on immunoSEQ multiplex PCR, and the TCRdb table lists in-frame clones only, not all of them. The sample includes some 34,000 clones, around 93% of them seen just once. Sequencing was performed on blood, taken from a patient who underwent chemoradiotherapy. All receptors derive from a human donor with HPV-associated anogenital cancer. The CDR3 runs from the conserved cysteine through the conserved F or W. The order of the fields is J gene, D gene, CDR3 length, clone size, V gene, CDR3 DNA, CDR3 protein. A D gene is named only where the DNA matches it firmly. Part of the rows lack a size; the others show once, few, many or a class for expanded clones.

J: TRBJ1-2
D: -
length: 15
size: -
V: TRBV18
DNA: TGTGCCAGCTCACCGAAGGGACAACTTAACTATGGCTACACCTTC
CDR3: CASSPKGQLNYGYTF

J: TRBJ1-1
D: -
length: 14
size: -
V: TRBV6-5
DNA: TGTGCCAGCAGCCCCGGAGACAGAGGGACTGAAGCTTTCTTT
CDR3: CASSPGDRGTEAFF

J: TRBJ2-7
D: TRBD2
length: 16
size: -
V: TRBV18
DNA: TGTGCCAGCTCATCAAGGACTAGCGGGGGGCCGGGAGAGCAGTACTTC
CDR3: CASSSRTSGGPGEQYF

J: TRBJ1-2
D: TRBD1
length: 13
size: -
V: TRBV6-1
DNA: TGTGCCAGCAGGAAGGGACAGATCTATGGCTACACCTTC
CDR3: CASRKGQIYGYTF

J: TRBJ1-6
D: TRBD1
length: 13
size: -
V: TRBV2
DNA: TGTGCCAGCAGGACCGGGACAGGGTCACCCCTCCACTTT
CDR3: CASRTGTGSPLHF

J: TRBJ1-1
D: TRBD1
length: 14
size: -
V: TRBV11-3
DNA: TGTGCCAGCGGACGGACAGGGCTTCTCTCTGAAGCTTTCTTT
CDR3: CASGRTGLLSEAFF

J: TRBJ1-4
D: -
length: 13
size: -
V: TRBV30
DNA: TGTGCCTGGAGGACGGCCCCTCAGGAAAAACTGTTTTTT
CDR3: CAWRTAPQEKLFF

J: TRBJ1-2
D: -
length: 13
size: -
V: TRBV19
DNA: TGTGCCAGTAGTACCAGTCGGAACTATGGCTACACCTTC
CDR3: CASSTSRNYGYTF

J: TRBJ2-2
D: -
length: 17
size: -
V: TRBV5-6
DNA: TGTGCCAGCAGCTTGAGGTGGACCCCTGCGGACACCGGGGAGCTGTTTTTT
CDR3: CASSLRWTPADTGELFF

J: TRBJ1-4
D: -
length: 14
size: -
V: TRBV19
DNA: TGTGCCAGTAGTACTCGACGGCGAGATGAAAAACTGTTTTTT
CDR3: CASSTRRRDEKLFF

J: TRBJ2-1
D: -
length: 13
size: -
V: TRBV5-1
DNA: TGCGCCAGCAGCTCACAGAGTTACAATGAGCAGTTCTTC
CDR3: CASSSQSYNEQFF

J: TRBJ2-7
D: -
length: 14
size: few
V: TRBV11-2
DNA: TGTGCCAGCAGCTTGTGGGGGGGGCGCTACGAGCAGTACTTC
CDR3: CASSLWGGRYEQYF

J: TRBJ2-3
D: -
length: 14
size: -
V: TRBV4-3
DNA: TGCGCCAGCAGCCAAGGCGGGGAGAAAGATACGCAGTATTTT
CDR3: CASSQGGEKDTQYF

J: TRBJ1-1
D: -
length: 18
size: once
V: TRBV27
DNA: TGTGCCAGCAGTTTAAAGGTTGGGTGGGGACGGTTTAACACTGAAGCTTTCTTT
CDR3: CASSLKVGWGRFNTEAFF

J: TRBJ1-6
D: -
length: 13
size: -
V: TRBV5-6
DNA: TGTGCCAGCAGCTTTAGCCGCCTGATAACCCTCCACTTT
CDR3: CASSFSRLITLHF

J: TRBJ2-7
D: -
length: 13
size: -
V: TRBV7-2
DNA: TGTGCCAGCAGCCCCCAACTCTCCTACGAGCAGTACTTC
CDR3: CASSPQLSYEQYF

J: TRBJ1-1
D: -
length: 13
size: -
V: TRBV5-1
DNA: TGCGCCAGCAGCTTGGTCGTGAACACTGAAGCTTTCTTT
CDR3: CASSLVVNTEAFF

J: TRBJ1-1
D: TRBD1
length: 13
size: -
V: TRBV4-1
DNA: TGCGCCAGCAGCGTCACAGGGGAAGGGAGAGCTTTCTTT
CDR3: CASSVTGEGRAFF

J: TRBJ2-3
D: -
length: 14
size: -
V: TRBV7-9
DNA: TGTGCCAGCAGCGACCCCCTACAGGGAGATACGCAGTATTTT
CDR3: CASSDPLQGDTQYF

J: TRBJ1-1
D: TRBD1
length: 12
size: -
V: TRBV11-2
DNA: TGTGCCATCACCACAGGGGGAAGTGAAGCTTTCTTT
CDR3: CAITTGGSEAFF